The sequence of this TCR beta chain was determined in a study of blood T cells in healthy people across ages. It was with a sample-barcoded 5' primer and a J-beta primer mix that a second PCR of roughly 6 to 11 cycles was run. A single record per CDR3 protein comes from TCRdb applying MiXCR to the 5' RACE reads. This table has 790,000 or so distinct CDR3 sequences, roughly 46% appearing once. Germline CDR1 is KGHSH and CDR2 is LQKENI. There are 15 residues in the CDR3. V lost 5 bases, J lost 3 bases, and 16 bases lay in between. The genes are TRBV18 and TRBJ1-1; possibly TRBD1 for D (5 bases). The source of this sequence is a man of 80 years or more in good health. Sequencing used blood. CDR3 sequence (DNA): TGTGCCAGCTCAGCCATGGGGGAGGATTACACTGAAGCTTTCTTT. It is translated as CASSAMGEDYTEAFF.